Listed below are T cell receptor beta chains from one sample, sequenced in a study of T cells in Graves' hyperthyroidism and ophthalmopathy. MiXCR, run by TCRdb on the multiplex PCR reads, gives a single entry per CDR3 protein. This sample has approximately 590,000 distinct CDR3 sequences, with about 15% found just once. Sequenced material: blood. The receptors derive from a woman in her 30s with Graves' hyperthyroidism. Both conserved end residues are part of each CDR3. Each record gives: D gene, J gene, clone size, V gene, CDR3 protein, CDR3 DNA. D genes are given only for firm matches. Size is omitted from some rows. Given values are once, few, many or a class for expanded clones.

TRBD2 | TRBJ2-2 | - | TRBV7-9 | CASSTGTSNSGGIGELFF | TGTGCCAGCAGCACCGGGACTAGCAATTCGGGAGGTATCGGGGAGCTGTTTTTT
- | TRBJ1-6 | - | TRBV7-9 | CASSFGQSNSPLHF | TGTGCCAGCAGCTTCGGACAGAGTAATTCACCCCTCCACTTT
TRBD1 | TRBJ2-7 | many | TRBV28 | CASTGGNPSGQYF | TGTGCCAGTACAGGGGGAAATCCTAGTGGGCAGTACTTC
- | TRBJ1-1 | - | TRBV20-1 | CSARDGVGGTEAFF | TGCAGTGCTAGAGATGGGGTAGGGGGCACTGAAGCTTTCTTT
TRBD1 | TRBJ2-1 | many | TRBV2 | CASSEGPGQYNEQFF | TGTGCCAGCAGTGAAGGCCCGGGACAGTACAATGAGCAGTTCTTC
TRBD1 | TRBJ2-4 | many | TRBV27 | CASSGDSARGIQYF | TGTGCCAGCAGTGGGGACAGCGCAAGGGGCATTCAGTACTTC
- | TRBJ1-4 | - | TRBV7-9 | CASSLAPGDLTEKLFF | TGTGCCAGCAGCTTAGCGCCAGGGGACTTAACTGAAAAACTGTTTTTT
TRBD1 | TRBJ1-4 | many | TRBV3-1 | CASSHGTDEKLFF | TGTGCCAGCAGCCACGGGACAGATGAAAAACTGTTTTTT
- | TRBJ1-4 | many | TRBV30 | CAWSRDFNEKLFF | TGTGCCTGGAGTAGGGACTTTAATGAAAAACTGTTTTTT
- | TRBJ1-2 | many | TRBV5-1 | CASSGGGPDYGYTF | TGCGCCAGCAGCGGGGGGGGGCCGGACTATGGCTACACCTTC
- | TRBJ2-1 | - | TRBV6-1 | CALSSYNEQFF | TGTGCCCTTAGCTCCTACAATGAGCAGTTCTTC
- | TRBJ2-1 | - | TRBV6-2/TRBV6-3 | CASSYAEYNEQFF | TGTGCCAGCAGTTACGCAGAGTACAATGAGCAGTTCTTC
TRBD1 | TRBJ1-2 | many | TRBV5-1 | CASSFGTGWDGYTF | TGCGCCAGCAGCTTTGGGACAGGGTGGGATGGCTACACCTTC
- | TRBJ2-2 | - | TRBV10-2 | CASTGSGGIAGELFF | TGCGCCAGCACAGGGTCTGGCGGGATAGCCGGGGAGCTGTTTTTT
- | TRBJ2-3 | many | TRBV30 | CAWNEVTDTQYF | TGTGCCTGGAATGAAGTGACAGATACGCAGTATTTT
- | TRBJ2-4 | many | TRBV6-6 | CASSYSGGLAKNIQYF | TGTGCCAGCAGTTACTCGGGGGGACTAGCCAAAAACATTCAGTACTTC
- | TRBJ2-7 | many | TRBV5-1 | CASSMTSFYEQYF | TGCGCCAGCAGCATGACTAGTTTCTACGAGCAGTACTTC
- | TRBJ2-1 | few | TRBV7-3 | CASSTAGSLAHNEQFF | TGTGCCAGCAGCACCGCAGGGTCCCTTGCCCACAATGAGCAGTTCTTC
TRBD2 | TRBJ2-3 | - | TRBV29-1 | CSATGTSGGGNTDTQYF | TGCAGCGCTACCGGGACTAGCGGGGGGGGGAACACAGATACGCAGTATTTT
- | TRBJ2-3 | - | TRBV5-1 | CASSSGRGEGDTQYF | TGCGCCAGCAGCTCTGGCAGGGGAGAGGGGGATACGCAGTATTTT
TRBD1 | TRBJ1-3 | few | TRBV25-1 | CASSDKRDRGNTIYF | TGTGCCAGCAGTGACAAACGGGACAGAGGAAACACCATATATTTT
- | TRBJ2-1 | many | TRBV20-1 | CSSPVPKNEQFF | TGCAGTTCCCCAGTGCCTAAAAATGAGCAGTTCTTC